Each of the 18 T cell receptor beta chains below was sequenced from the same sample in a study of blood T cell repertoires in COVID-19. TCRdb's table, derived via immunoSEQ multiplex PCR, lists solely in-frame clones and lacks some. The sample consists of a few hundred thousand clones, 75% to 90% of them appearing once. The sequenced sample consisted of peripheral blood. All receptors come from a man under 40 with acute or convalescent COVID-19.

V usage is TRBV28 and J usage is TRBJ1-5; D gene uncertain. CDR1 is MDHEN and CDR2 is SYDVKM in the germline V gene. With 8 bases removed from V and 0 bases from J, the gap between germline ends came to 14 bases. The CDR3 extends over 15 amino acids. CDR3 loop: CASHGLRYSNQPQHF. The CDR3 nucleotides are TGTGCCAGCCACGGGTTGAGGTATAGCAATCAGCCCCAGCATTTT.

This chain connects TRBV30 to TRBJ2-7; no definite D call. The CDR3 covers 13 residues. V was pared by 4 bases and J by 3 bases, with 13 bases between. From germline, CDR1 is GTSNPN and CDR2 SVGIG (reference sequence). CDR3 sequence (DNA): TGTGCCTGGACCGAGAAAGATGTCTACGAGCAGTACTTC. The encoded protein is CAWTEKDVYEQYF.

This clone was picked up a small number of times. The rearrangement links TRBV19 to TRBJ2-7; 7 bases line up with TRBD1. CDR1 and CDR2 (germline): LNHDA, SQIVND (reference sequence). CDR3 length equals 15 residues. V lost 5 bases and J lost 4; bases outside the gene matches: 11. The CDR3 protein is CASSSSYRGLYEQYF. The CDR3, as DNA: TGTGCCAGTAGTTCCTCATATAGGGGGCTATACGAGCAGTACTTC.

V is TRBV18 and J is TRBJ1-3, with TRBD1 identical over 7 bases. The CDR3 spans 19 residues. CDR1 and CDR2 (germline): KGHSH, LQKENI. V dropped 3 bases and J dropped 0; count of bases not matched to a gene: 14. The CDR3: CASSPLDGTAVLSGNTIYF. The CDR3 DNA reads as TGTGCCAGCTCACCCCTAGACGGGACAGCAGTCCTCTCTGGAAACACCATATATTTT.

The chain carries TRBV10-1 and TRBJ2-5; possible D gene TRBD2, 6 bases. Germline V lookup: CDR1 WNHNN, CDR2 SYGVQD (reference sequence). The CDR3 runs 14 residues. V was cut by 3 bases and J by 1 base, with 9 bases left in between. CDR3 bases: TGCGCCAGCAGTGATGGAGGGACCCAAGAGACCCAGTACTTC. Translation gives CASSDGGTQETQYF.

This clone came up a few times. The genes are TRBV30 and TRBJ1-5; D is perhaps TRBD1 (6 bases). Germline V gene lookup returns CDR1 GTSNPN and CDR2 SVGIG (reference sequence). The CDR3 contains 16 residues. Trimming took 3 bases from V and 0 from J, leaving 15 bases between them. The CDR3 reads CAWRGGSEYSNQPQHF. CDR3 sequence (DNA): TGTGCCTGGAGAGGGGGAAGCGAATATAGCAATCAGCCCCAGCATTTT.

The chain has TRBV5-5 and TRBJ1-6; 7 nucleotides agree with TRBD1. Germline assignment: CDR1 SGHKS and CDR2 YYEKEE (reference sequence). CDR3 length: 14 residues. V lost 3 bases and J lost 8; bases outside the gene matches: 5. The CDR3 region has the DNA TGTGCCAGCAGCTCCCGGGACAGTGATTCACCCCTCCACTTT. Protein sequence: CASSSRDSDSPLHF.

The chain combines TRBV10-2 with TRBJ1-2; unclear D gene. The CDR3 length is 12 residues. Germline CDR1 WSHSY, CDR2 SAAADI. V was cut by 4 bases and J by 4 bases, with 7 bases left in between. Here the CDR3 reads CASSARTYGYTF. In DNA, the CDR3 is TGCGCCAGCAGTGCCAGAACCTATGGCTACACCTTC.

J is TRBJ2-1 and V is TRBV6-5; a possible D gene is TRBD1 (6 bases). In germline, CDR1 is MNHEY, CDR2 SVGAGI. The CDR3 is 14 amino acids. Trimming shortened V by 10 bases and J by 3 bases, and 16 bases separated the two germline ends. The CDR3 coding sequence is TGTGCCACCCTCTTGGGGGCAGGCTACAATGAGCAGTTCTTC. Its protein product is CATLLGAGYNEQFF.

This clone was recorded once. The genes are TRBV4-1 and TRBJ2-7, with 9 nucleotides matching TRBD2. The length of the CDR3 is 15 residues. V lost 0 bases to trimming and J lost 7 bases; unmatched junction nucleotides: 7. Germline assignment: CDR1 MGHRA and CDR2 YSYEKL. The CDR3 loop is CASSQDWSSGEEQYF. The CDR3 region has the DNA TGCGCCAGCAGCCAAGATTGGTCTAGCGGGGAAGAGCAGTACTTC.

This clone was seen once. The CDR3 DNA sequence: TGTGCCTGTCGCGGGAGGGCCCTATACGAGCAGTACTTC. Its translation is CACRGRALYEQYF. The rearrangement joins TRBV30 to TRBJ2-7; 9 nucleotides line up with TRBD2. CDR3 length equals 13 residues. The V and J ends lost 6 bases and 4 bases, in that order; junction bases with no gene match: 7. Germline CDR1 GTSNPN, CDR2 SVGIG (reference sequence).

V gene TRBV28 combines with J gene TRBJ2-1; TRBD1 matches at 8 bases. This CDR3 comprises 14 residues. CDR1 is MDHEN, CDR2 SYDVKM, per germline. The junction had 1 base not matched to a gene; V was cut back by 5 bases and J by 1 base. CDR3 protein: CASSTGGSYNEQFF. CDR3 sequence (DNA): TGTGCCAGCAGTACAGGGGGGTCCTACAATGAGCAGTTCTTC.

The CDR3 DNA follows: TGTGCCAGCAGGTCCCTAGCGGAGGTGAGGAATGAGCAGTTCTTC. Protein sequence: CASRSLAEVRNEQFF. The genes are TRBV3-1 (or the pseudogene TRBV3-2) and TRBJ2-1, with 7 bases aligning to TRBD2. Germline CDR1 reads LGHDT; CDR2 reads YNNKEL (reference sequence). CDR3 length: 15 amino acids. J lost 7 bases, V lost 6 bases, and 12 bases had no gene match.

The chain employs TRBV28 and TRBJ2-7; unclear D gene. Germline V gene lookup returns CDR1 MDHEN and CDR2 SYDVKM. V was pared by 6 bases and J by 5 bases, with 17 bases between. The CDR3 is made up of 14 amino acids. CDR3 nucleotides: TGTGCCAGCAGCCCCCCGGTCCTACCTAACGAGCAGTACTTC. Amino acid sequence: CASSPPVLPNEQYF.

The rearrangement uses TRBV28 and TRBJ1-6; D is possibly TRBD1 (5 bases). CDR3 length: 15 amino acids. Germline lookup yields CDR1 MDHEN and CDR2 SYDVKM. V was trimmed by 4 bases and J by 7 bases, leaving 14 bases between them. The CDR3 region is CASSSLRDFNSPLHF. The CDR3 nucleotides read TGTGCCAGCAGTTCCTTACGGGACTTCAATTCACCCCTCCACTTT.

The chain links TRBV2 to TRBJ2-7; D call uncertain. CDR1 and CDR2 (germline): SNHLY, FYNNEI. This CDR3 spans 11 amino acids. Deletions cut 5 bases from V and 2 bases from J, with 4 bases between. The CDR3 nucleotides read TGTGCCAGCAGTCGTACCTACGAGCAGTACTTC. Protein: CASSRTYEQYF.

This clone was detected once. J is TRBJ2-5 and V is TRBV9, with TRBD2 matching 10 bases. CDR3 length: 14 amino acids. Germline lookup yields CDR1 SGDLS and CDR2 YYNGEE. V was clipped by 4 bases and J by 3 bases; unmatched bases: 3. CDR3 region: CASSTGLAEETQYF. The CDR3 DNA follows: TGTGCCAGCAGCACCGGACTAGCGGAAGAGACCCAGTACTTC.

This sequence joins TRBV5-1 and TRBJ1-6; D is possibly TRBD1 (5 bases). This CDR3 has 15 amino acids. Germline CDR1 SGHRS, CDR2 YFSETQ. V was pared by 6 bases and J by 10 bases, with 20 bases between. The CDR3 region is CASNHVAGVGSPLHF. The CDR3 DNA is TGCGCCAGCAACCACGTGGCGGGGGTAGGATCACCCCTCCACTTT. The full variable domain, rest sourced from reference TRBV5-1 and TRBJ1-6, is KAGVTQTPRYLIKTRGQQVTLSCSPISGHRSVSWYQQTPGQGLQFLFEYFSETQRNKGNFPGRFSGRQFSNSRSEMNVSTLELGDSALYLCASNHVAGVGSPLHFGNGTRLTVT.